The 32 T cell receptor beta chains presented below share a single source sample, sequenced in a study of graft-versus-host responses after intestinal transplantation. Sequencing was performed with immunoSEQ multiplex PCR; in TCRdb, only in-frame clones are kept and a portion is missing. This sample has 40,000 or so clones, with about 95% found just once. No antigen has been identified for these receptors. The sample in question was unstimulated CD8+ T cells sorted from spleen or lymph node cells, obtained before transplant. Source of these receptors: a human donor who was the organ donor for an intestinal transplant.

The genes are TRBV4-2 and TRBJ2-7; D perhaps matches TRBD2 (5 bases). The ends were cut back, 0 bases at V and 5 bases at J, with 11 bases in the middle. Germline values: CDR1 LGHNA, CDR2 YNFKEQ. The CDR3 loop spans 14 amino acids. The CDR3 DNA follows: TGTGCCAGCAGCCAAGAATGGGGTAGCGACGAGCAGTACTTC. Residues: CASSQEWGSDEQYF.

DNA for the CDR3: TGTGCCAGCAGCTTAAGTTTGTTGGGGACAGGGGTAGAGCAGTACTTC. Amino acids: CASSLSLLGTGVEQYF. The gene calls are TRBV13 and TRBJ2-7, with TRBD1 matching over 10 bases. Germline values: CDR1 PRHDT, CDR2 FYEKMQ (reference sequence). Unmatched junction bases numbered 11, after V lost 2 bases and J lost 7 bases. This CDR3 comprises 16 residues.

The genes are TRBV30 and TRBJ1-4; 7 bases agree with TRBD1. There are 15 residues in the CDR3. Unmatched junction bases numbered 8, after V lost 3 bases and J lost 4 bases. Germline loops: CDR1 GTSNPN, CDR2 SVGIG (reference sequence). CDR3 sequence reads: CAWRQGELNNEKLFF. The CDR3, as DNA: TGTGCCTGGAGGCAGGGGGAGTTGAATAATGAAAAACTGTTTTTT.

The chain employs TRBV5-6 and TRBJ1-2, with 10 bases matching TRBD1. Per the germline V gene, CDR1 is SGHDT and CDR2 is YYEEEE. CDR3 length: 15 residues. Trimming took 3 bases from V and 4 from J; bases not matched to a gene: 6. The CDR3 DNA follows: TGTGCCAGCAGCTCCGGGACAGGGGATTTCTATGGCTACACCTTC. This encodes CASSSGTGDFYGYTF.

The rearrangement joins TRBV25-1 to TRBJ2-2, with no clear D. Germline V gene sequence: CDR1 MGHDK, CDR2 SYGVNS. The CDR3 is made up of 11 amino acids. V was shortened by 11 bases and J by 5 bases, with 9 bases between the two germline ends. The CDR3 bases are TGTGCCTCTTACAGAACCGGGGAGCTGTTTTTT. Translating gives CASYRTGELFF.

The gene calls are TRBV5-6 and TRBJ1-2, with TRBD1 identical over 9 bases. The CDR3 extends over 16 amino acids. V shed 4 bases and J 3 bases; nucleotides not matched to a gene: 10. The germline gives CDR1 SGHDT, CDR2 YYEEEE. The CDR3 reads CASSPPPWTGDYGYTF. The DNA for the CDR3 is TGTGCCAGCAGCCCACCTCCATGGACAGGGGACTATGGCTACACCTTC.

The chain combines TRBV28 with TRBJ2-7; D is possibly TRBD2 (7 bases). The CDR3 extends over 15 amino acids. V lost 1 base and J lost 2, with 12 bases in between. The germline CDR1 and CDR2 sequences are MDHEN and SYDVKM. This CDR3 reads CASSLFGGGAYEQYF. CDR3 coding DNA: TGTGCCAGCAGTTTATTCGGAGGGGGGGCCTACGAGCAGTACTTC.

The chain is built from TRBV5-1 and TRBJ1-4, with D maybe TRBD1 (5 bases). This CDR3 is built from 14 residues. Germline-derived CDR1 and CDR2 are SGHRS and YFSETQ. Trimming cost V 1 base and J 8 bases, with 12 bases left between them. The CDR3 loop is CASSLLGPGEKLFF. The DNA for the CDR3 is TGCGCCAGCAGCTTGCTAGGGCCAGGGGAAAAACTGTTTTTT.

The J gene is TRBJ2-5, the V gene TRBV4-1, with no clear D. The length of the CDR3 is 13 residues. Trimming removed 8 bases from V and 5 bases from J, with 15 bases in between. The V gene's germline CDR1 is MGHRA and CDR2 YSYEKL. This CDR3 reads CASSSEDAETQYF. CDR3 bases: TGCGCCAGCTCCTCAGAAGACGCGGAGACCCAGTACTTC.

The V and J genes are TRBV6-5 and TRBJ2-1; D remains ambiguous. Per the germline V gene, CDR1 is MNHEY and CDR2 is SVGAGI. CDR3 length: 14 residues. V gave up 0 bases and J gave up 2 bases, with 5 bases separating them. The CDR3 DNA reads as TGTGCCAGCAGTTACTCGAAAACCTACAATGAGCAGTTCTTC. Protein: CASSYSKTYNEQFF.

This chain links TRBV4-3 with TRBJ2-2; D call uncertain. The CDR3 contains 15 residues. V lost 0 bases and J lost 6, with 11 bases in between. Germline V gene lookup returns CDR1 LGHNA and CDR2 YSLEER. CDR3 DNA: TGCGCCAGCAGCCAAGATCCCCTTTTTCCCGGGGAGCTGTTTTTT. Its protein is CASSQDPLFPGELFF.

V gene TRBV4-3 combines with J gene TRBJ1-2, with D unresolved. Per germline, CDR1 LGHNA and CDR2 YSLEER. V lost 0 bases and J lost 3, with 8 bases in between. This CDR3 region has 14 residues. The CDR3 DNA reads as TGCGCCAGCAGCCAAGATAACAGCTACTATGGCTACACCTTC. Its translation: CASSQDNSYYGYTF.

The gene calls are TRBV28 and TRBJ2-4, with TRBD2 matching over 7 bases. CDR1 is MDHEN, CDR2 SYDVKM, per germline. V was pared by 8 bases and J by 1 base, with 5 bases of the junction left unmatched. The CDR3 has 14 residues. The DNA of the CDR3 is TGTGCCAGCGCGGGAGTAGGTGCCAAAAACATTCAGTACTTC. Translated, it gives CASAGVGAKNIQYF. Variable domain in full (rest from reference TRBV28 and TRBJ2-4): DVKVTQSSRYLVKRTGEKVFLECVQDMDHENMFWYRQDPGLGLRLIYFSYDVKMKEKGDIPEGYSVSREKKERFSLILESASTNQTSMYLCASAGVGAKNIQYFGAGTRLSVL.

The chain couples TRBV13 to TRBJ2-5; 9 bases align to TRBD1. CDR1 and CDR2 from the germline V gene are PRHDT and FYEKMQ (reference sequence). V lost 5 bases, J lost 4 bases, and 2 bases stayed unmatched. This CDR3 is 13 amino acids long. In DNA, the CDR3 is TGTGCCAGCAGCATACAGGGGGCAGAGACCCAGTACTTC. Amino acid sequence: CASSIQGAETQYF. The whole variable domain, remainder taken from reference TRBV13 and TRBJ2-5, is AAGVIQSPRHLIKEKRETATLKCYPIPRHDTVYWYQQGPGQDPQFLISFYEKMQSDKGSIPDRFSAQQFSDYHSELNMSSLELGDSALYFCASSIQGAETQYFGPGTRLLVL.

This clone showed up just once. CDR3: CAIHSGTGGEGGYTF. Written as DNA, the CDR3 is TGTGCCATCCATTCCGGGACAGGGGGAGAGGGTGGCTACACCTTC. The chain joins TRBV28 to TRBJ1-2, with 11 bases lining up with TRBD1. The germline V gene has CDR1 MDHEN and CDR2 SYDVKM. The CDR3 length is 15 residues. V lost 10 bases, J lost 7 bases, and 14 bases stayed unmatched.

The chain links TRBV4-3 to TRBJ2-7, with 11 nucleotides matching TRBD1. Germline V gives CDR1 LGHNA, CDR2 YSLEER. The CDR3 loop spans 16 amino acids. With V trimmed by 0 bases and J by 0 bases, 1 base remained unmatched. CDR3 region: CASSQDGTGGSYEQYF. The CDR3 nucleotides read TGCGCCAGCAGCCAAGACGGGACAGGGGGCTCCTACGAGCAGTACTTC.

The V and J genes are TRBV7-3 and TRBJ2-2; 14 bases map to TRBD2. V shed 0 bases, J shed 3 bases, and the junction held 6 bases outside the gene matches. The CDR3 is 19 amino acids. CDR1 is SGHTA and CDR2 is FQGTGA in the germline V gene. CDR3 coding DNA: TGTGCCAGCAGCTTAACAAGACTAGCGGGGGGGCCATACACCGGGGAGCTGTTTTTT. It encodes CASSLTRLAGGPYTGELFF.

The chain combines TRBV7-9 with TRBJ1-1; D is undetermined. There are 15 residues in the CDR3. The V and J ends lost 0 bases and 0 bases respectively, with 8 bases between them. Germline loops: CDR1 SEHNR, CDR2 FQNEAQ (reference sequence). The CDR3 loop reads CASSLALGLNTEAFF. The CDR3 region has the DNA TGTGCCAGCAGCTTAGCACTGGGGTTGAACACTGAAGCTTTCTTT.

This clone was counted once. Here the CDR3 reads CSVFLQGARAGANVLTF. Here the CDR3 DNA reads TGCAGCGTTTTCCTCCAGGGGGCGCGGGCTGGGGCCAACGTCCTGACTTTC. The V gene is TRBV29-1, the J gene TRBJ2-6; 8 nucleotides align to TRBD1. Germline V CDR1 and CDR2: SQVTM, ANQGSEA. The CDR3 consists of 17 residues. J was trimmed by 2 bases and V by 5 bases; bases with no gene match: 11.

The rearrangement joins TRBV4-2 to TRBJ1-2; TRBD1 might be the D (5 bases). Germline V gives CDR1 LGHNA, CDR2 YNFKEQ. The CDR3 is made up of 16 amino acids. V shed 3 bases and J shed 5 bases, with 19 bases lying between them. CDR3 nucleotides: TGTGCCAGCAGCCACGTAGAGGAAGGACACACTTATGGCTACACCTTC. This codes for CASSHVEEGHTYGYTF.

Turning to this clone: The junction departs from germline at one end; a sequencing error may be responsible. The chain employs TRBV11-2 and TRBJ1-2; 7 nucleotides align to TRBD1. Germline CDR1 is SGHAT and CDR2 is FQNNGV. The CDR3 length is 15 residues. The CDR3 loop is CASSLDPGTVYGYTF. As DNA, the CDR3 is TGTGCCAGCAGCCTAGACCCTGGGACAGTCTATGGCTACACCTTC.

The CDR3 DNA is TGTGCCAGCAGCTCAAGGGATGGGGGGGACTCTGGAAACACCATATATTTT. It yields the protein CASSSRDGGDSGNTIYF. The J gene is TRBJ1-3, the V gene TRBV7-9, with D maybe TRBD1 (5 bases). This CDR3 contains 17 residues. From germline, CDR1 is SEHNR and CDR2 FQNEAQ (reference sequence). Between the trimmed V and J ends, which lost 4 bases and 0 bases, there was a span of 16 bases.

This chain links TRBV6-5 with TRBJ1-1; maybe TRBD1 (6 bases). The germline V and J ends were trimmed by 6 bases and 4 bases, with 12 bases remaining between them. The CDR3 contains 13 residues. CDR1 MNHEY and CDR2 SVGAGI come from the germline V gene. The CDR3 DNA sequence: TGTGCCAGCAGGGGCACAGGGCCCACTGAAGCTTTCTTT. Protein product: CASRGTGPTEAFF.

This chain joins TRBV6-5 and TRBJ1-2; 8 positions agree with TRBD1. Germline lookup yields CDR1 MNHEY and CDR2 SVGAGI. The V and J ends lost 2 bases and 8 bases, in that order; junction bases with no gene match: 7. The CDR3 is made up of 14 amino acids. As DNA, the CDR3 is TGTGCCAGCAGTTACGTGGACAGGGCCAGGGGCTACACCTTC. Protein: CASSYVDRARGYTF.

This chain connects TRBV29-1 to TRBJ2-2; unclear D gene. Trimming cost V 6 bases and J 7 bases, with 12 bases left between them. This CDR3 is 12 amino acids long. Germline CDR1 is SQVTM and CDR2 is ANQGSEA. This chain's CDR3 is CSVPGQIGELFF. The CDR3 DNA follows: TGCAGCGTCCCCGGTCAGATCGGGGAGCTGTTTTTT.

This clone was seen just once. The chain employs TRBV4-1 and TRBJ2-1; no definite D call. This CDR3 is built from 13 residues. In germline, CDR1 is MGHRA, CDR2 YSYEKL. Trimming shortened V by 0 bases and J by 3 bases, and 3 bases separated the two germline ends. CDR3 region: CASSQDSYNEQFF. The CDR3 coding sequence is TGCGCCAGCAGCCAAGATAGCTACAATGAGCAGTTCTTC.

The chain joins TRBV29-1 to TRBJ2-3, with 10 bases matching TRBD1. The V and J ends lost 7 bases and 4 bases, in that order; junction bases with no gene match: 11. CDR1 SQVTM and CDR2 ANQGSEA come from the germline V gene. The CDR3 is made up of 15 amino acids. The CDR3 spells CSGAGTGAPADTQYF. CDR3 bases: TGCAGCGGCGCCGGGACAGGGGCGCCCGCAGATACGCAGTATTTT.

The genes are TRBV27 and TRBJ2-1; D unresolved. CDR1 MNHEY and CDR2 SMNVEV come from the germline V gene (reference sequence). V dropped 3 bases and J dropped 8 bases, with 8 bases sitting between them. The CDR3 is 12 amino acids. The CDR3 here is CASSLGLDEQFF. CDR3 DNA: TGTGCCAGCAGTTTGGGTCTCGATGAGCAGTTCTTC.

This clone was seen a single time. The chain has TRBV27 and TRBJ2-7, with D perhaps matching TRBD2 (7 bases). The CDR3 is 16 residues long. The germline CDR1 and CDR2 sequences are MNHEY and SMNVEV (reference sequence). The V gene lost 5 bases and the J gene lost 4 bases, with 21 bases spanning the gap. The CDR3 DNA reads as TGTGCCAGCAGTATAGGGGGGGGCGAGGTTCGGTACGAGCAGTACTTC. It codes for CASSIGGGEVRYEQYF.

V is TRBV10-2 and J is TRBJ2-1; 8 bases line up with TRBD2. J gave up 8 bases and V 2 bases, and 8 bases lay outside the gene matches. Germline CDR1 is WSHSY and CDR2 is SAAADI. The CDR3 has 15 amino acids. CDR3 sequence reads: CASSEPLLAVDEQFF. CDR3 DNA: TGCGCCAGCAGTGAGCCCCTACTAGCGGTCGATGAGCAGTTCTTC.

The CDR3 DNA is TGTGCCAGCAGGCCGGGACAGTTATATGGCTACACCTTC. Translating it yields CASRPGQLYGYTF. This sequence joins TRBV2 and TRBJ1-2; 7 bases fit TRBD1. Germline assignment: CDR1 SNHLY and CDR2 FYNNEI. V was pared by 6 bases and J by 5 bases, with 6 bases of the junction left unmatched. The CDR3 contains 13 residues.

The CDR3 sequence is CATQGESGELFF. In DNA form, the CDR3 reads TGTGCCACCCAGGGGGAGTCCGGGGAGCTGTTTTTT. The V gene is TRBV28, the J gene TRBJ2-2; 7 positions match TRBD1. Unmatched junction bases numbered 5, after V lost 10 bases and J lost 6 bases. CDR3 length: 12 amino acids. CDR1 and CDR2 (germline): MDHEN, SYDVKM.